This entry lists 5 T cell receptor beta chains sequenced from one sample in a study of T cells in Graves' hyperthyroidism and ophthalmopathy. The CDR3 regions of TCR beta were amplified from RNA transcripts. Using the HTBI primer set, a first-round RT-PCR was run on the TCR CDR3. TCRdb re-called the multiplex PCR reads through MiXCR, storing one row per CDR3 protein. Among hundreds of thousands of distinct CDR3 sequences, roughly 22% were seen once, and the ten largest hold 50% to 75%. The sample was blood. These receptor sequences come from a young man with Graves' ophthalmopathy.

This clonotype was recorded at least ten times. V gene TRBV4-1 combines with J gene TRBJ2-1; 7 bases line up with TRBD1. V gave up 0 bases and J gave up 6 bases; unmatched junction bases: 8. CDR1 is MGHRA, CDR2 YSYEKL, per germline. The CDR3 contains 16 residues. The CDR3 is CASSQDQDRILNEQFF. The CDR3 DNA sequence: TGCGCCAGCAGCCAAGATCAGGACAGGATCCTCAATGAGCAGTTCTTC.

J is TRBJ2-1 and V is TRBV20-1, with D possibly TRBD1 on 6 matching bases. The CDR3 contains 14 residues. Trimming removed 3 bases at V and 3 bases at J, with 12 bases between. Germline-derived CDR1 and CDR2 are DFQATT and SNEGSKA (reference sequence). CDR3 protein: CSARQGTGYNEQFF. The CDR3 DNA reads TGCAGTGCTAGGCAGGGGACGGGCTACAATGAGCAGTTCTTC.

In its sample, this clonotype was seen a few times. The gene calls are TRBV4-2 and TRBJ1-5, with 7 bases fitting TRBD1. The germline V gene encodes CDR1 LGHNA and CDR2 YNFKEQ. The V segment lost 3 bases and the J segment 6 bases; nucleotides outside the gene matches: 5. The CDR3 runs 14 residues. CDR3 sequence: CASSHDREGQPQHF. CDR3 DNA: TGTGCCAGCAGCCACGACAGGGAGGGTCAGCCCCAGCATTTT.

The CDR3 DNA follows: TGCAGTGCTACATTCGGACAGCGAACAGTTGGAAACACCATATATTTT. Its translation is CSATFGQRTVGNTIYF. The chain combines TRBV20-1 with TRBJ1-3, with D possibly TRBD1 on 6 matching bases. Trimming took 4 bases from V and 3 from J, leaving 19 bases between them. Germline V lookup: CDR1 DFQATT, CDR2 SNEGSKA (reference sequence). The CDR3 has 16 amino acids.

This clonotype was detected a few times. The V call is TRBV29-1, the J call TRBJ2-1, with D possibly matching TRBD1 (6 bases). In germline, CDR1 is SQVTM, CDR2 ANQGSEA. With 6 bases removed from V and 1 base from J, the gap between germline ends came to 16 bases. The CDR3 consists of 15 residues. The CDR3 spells CSVGFDRISYNEQFF. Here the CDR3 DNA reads TGCAGCGTGGGATTCGACAGGATTTCCTACAATGAGCAGTTCTTC.